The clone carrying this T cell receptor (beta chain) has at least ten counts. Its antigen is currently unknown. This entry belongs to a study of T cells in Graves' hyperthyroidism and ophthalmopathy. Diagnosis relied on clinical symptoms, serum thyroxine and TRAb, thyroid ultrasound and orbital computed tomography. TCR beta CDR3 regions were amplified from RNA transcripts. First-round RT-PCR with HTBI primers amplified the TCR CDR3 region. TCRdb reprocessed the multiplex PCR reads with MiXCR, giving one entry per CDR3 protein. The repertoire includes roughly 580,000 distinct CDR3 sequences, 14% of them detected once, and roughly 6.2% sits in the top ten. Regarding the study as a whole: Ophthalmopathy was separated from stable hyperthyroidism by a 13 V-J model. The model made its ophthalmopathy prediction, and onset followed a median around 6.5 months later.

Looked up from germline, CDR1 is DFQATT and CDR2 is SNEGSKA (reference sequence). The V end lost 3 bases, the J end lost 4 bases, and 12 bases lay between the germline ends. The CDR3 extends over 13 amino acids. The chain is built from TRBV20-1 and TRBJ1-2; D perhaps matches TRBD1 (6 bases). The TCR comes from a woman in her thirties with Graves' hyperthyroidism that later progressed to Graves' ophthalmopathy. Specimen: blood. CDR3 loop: CSASTGGSYGYTF. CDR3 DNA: TGCAGTGCTAGCACGGGGGGCAGCTATGGCTACACCTTC.